Shown below are 20 T cell receptor beta chains from a single sample sequenced in a study of T cells in Graves' hyperthyroidism and ophthalmopathy. RNA transcripts gave rise to amplified TCR beta CDR3 regions. HTBI primers drove first-round RT-PCR of the TCR CDR3. TCRdb reanalysed the multiplex PCR reads using MiXCR and keeps one entry per CDR3 protein. The sample includes some 600,000 distinct CDR3 sequences, about 15% of them seen just once. The material sequenced was blood. The receptors shown here come from a woman aged 30 to 39 with Graves' hyperthyroidism that later progressed to Graves' ophthalmopathy.

This chain uses TRBV18 with TRBJ1-5; D gene ambiguous. V dropped 2 bases and J dropped 1 base, with 12 bases sitting between them. Germline CDR1 reads KGHSH; CDR2 reads LQKENI. CDR3 size: 16 residues. CDR3 in amino acids: CASSPGGVGSNQPQHF. DNA for the CDR3: TGTGCCAGCTCACCAGGTGGGGTGGGGAGCAATCAGCCCCAGCATTTT.

J is TRBJ1-4 and V is TRBV29-1; tentative D call: TRBD1 (6 bases). Trimming stripped 8 bases from V and 8 bases from J, with 18 bases between. Germline V gene lookup returns CDR1 SQVTM and CDR2 ANQGSEA. The CDR3 consists of 13 residues. CDR3 protein: CSSLGGRGEKLFF. The CDR3 nucleotides are TGCAGCTCCTTGGGGGGGCGAGGGGAAAAACTGTTTTTT.

This clonotype was picked up a small number of times. The chain recombines TRBV5-4 with TRBJ2-7; D is possibly TRBD2 (5 bases). From germline, CDR1 is SGHNT and CDR2 YYREEE (reference sequence). CDR3 length equals 12 residues. V lost 2 bases and J 5 bases, leaving 8 bases between the germline ends. The CDR3 is CASSFSEDEQYF. CDR3 DNA: TGTGCCAGCAGCTTCTCGGAGGACGAGCAGTACTTC.

This clonotype was counted ten times or more. The J gene is TRBJ1-3, the V gene TRBV19, with D uncertain. V was clipped by 7 bases and J by 2 bases, with 12 bases between them. Per the germline V gene, CDR1 is LNHDA and CDR2 is SQIVND (reference sequence). The CDR3 is 14 residues long. CDR3 amino acids: CASTTGVTGNTIYF. The CDR3, as DNA: TGTGCCAGTACCACCGGGGTCACTGGAAACACCATATATTTT.

This clonotype was detected many times. The chain couples TRBV7-8 to TRBJ2-2; 9 nucleotides line up with TRBD1. Trimming removed 4 bases from V and 3 bases from J; junction bases left unmatched: 0. Germline V CDR1 and CDR2: SGHVS, FQNEAQ. The CDR3 covers 14 residues. In nucleotides, the CDR3 is TGTGCCAGCAGCTGGACAGGGGACACCGGGGAGCTGTTTTTT. Its translation: CASSWTGDTGELFF.

This clonotype showed up just a few times. V and J are TRBV30 and TRBJ2-7, with D maybe TRBD2 (6 bases). The CDR3 extends over 13 amino acids. V was clipped by 3 bases and J by 5 bases, with 14 bases between them. Germline CDR1 reads GTSNPN; CDR2 reads SVGIG (reference sequence). The DNA for the CDR3 is TGTGCCTGGAGCGGGGACTCCTCTAACGAGCAGTACTTC. The encoded protein is CAWSGDSSNEQYF. The whole variable domain, filled in from reference TRBV30 and TRBJ2-7, reads SQTIHQWPATLVQPVGSPLSLECTVEGTSNPNLYWYRQAAGRGLQLLFYSVGIGQISSEVPQNLSASRPQDRQFILSSKKLLLSDSGFYLCAWSGDSSNEQYFGPGTRLTVT.

This clonotype came up many times. The J gene is TRBJ2-2, the V gene TRBV27; no reliable D call. V was pared by 3 bases and J by 3 bases, with 11 bases between. CDR1 and CDR2 (germline): MNHEY, SMNVEV (reference sequence). The CDR3 totals 15 residues. The chain's CDR3 is CASSFLGADTGELFF. CDR3 bases: TGTGCCAGCAGTTTCCTTGGAGCAGACACCGGGGAGCTGTTTTTT.

This clonotype has at least ten counts. The J gene is TRBJ2-3, the V gene TRBV29-1, with 8 bases identical to TRBD2. Looked up from germline, CDR1 is SQVTM and CDR2 is ANQGSEA. CDR3 size: 13 residues. V gave up 8 bases and J gave up 0 bases; unmatched junction bases: 4. The CDR3 bases are TGCAGCCCCTCTAGCGGGAGCACAGATACGCAGTATTTT. This encodes CSPSSGSTDTQYF.

There are a few counts of this clonotype. A much larger clonotype is one base distant, so this may be a read error. The rearrangement joins TRBV6-2 or TRBV6-3 to TRBJ1-4; TRBD1 might be the D (6 bases). Germline CDR1 MNHEY, CDR2 SVGEGT. The CDR3 consists of 15 residues. V shed 5 bases and J shed 4 bases, with 14 bases lying between them. CDR3 amino acids: CASSNPDRINEKLFF. CDR3 coding DNA: TGTGCCAGCAGTAACCCTGACAGGATTAATGAAAAACTGTTTTTT.

The gene calls are TRBV27 and TRBJ1-1; D might be TRBD1 (5 bases). The CDR3 is 16 amino acids. V was trimmed by 5 bases and J by 0 bases, leaving 16 bases between them. CDR1 is MNHEY and CDR2 is SMNVEV in the germline V gene (reference sequence). For the CDR3, the DNA is TGTGCCAGCAGTGTCCGAACGGGACCAATGAACACTGAAGCTTTCTTT. Residues: CASSVRTGPMNTEAFF.

In its sample, this clonotype was seen many times. The rearrangement uses TRBV7-9 and TRBJ2-5; 11 nucleotides match TRBD2. Germline CDR1 is SEHNR and CDR2 is FQNEAQ (reference sequence). With V trimmed by 4 bases and J by 5 bases, 9 bases remained unmatched. The CDR3 spans 16 residues. The CDR3 reads CASSSGLAGPRETQYF. The CDR3 DNA is TGTGCCAGCAGCTCTGGACTAGCGGGTCCCCGGGAGACCCAGTACTTC.

This chain links TRBV4-2 with TRBJ1-4, with D perhaps TRBD1 (6 bases). CDR1 and CDR2 (germline): LGHNA, YNFKEQ. Deletions cut 3 bases from V and 6 bases from J, with 17 bases between. The CDR3 loop spans 16 amino acids. This CDR3 is CASSHGEGRGHEKLFF. CDR3 sequence (DNA): TGTGCCAGCAGCCATGGAGAGGGCAGGGGACATGAAAAACTGTTTTTT.

This clonotype was detected many times. The chain combines TRBV2 with TRBJ1-6; no firm D call. Germline V gene sequence: CDR1 SNHLY, CDR2 FYNNEI. This CDR3 region has 10 residues. V lost 7 bases and J lost 12, with 7 bases in between. The CDR3 sequence: CASKDGPLHF. CDR3 bases: TGTGCCAGCAAGGACGGACCCCTCCACTTT.

In its sample, this clonotype was seen many times. The chain recombines TRBV12-3 or TRBV12-4 with TRBJ1-5; D call uncertain. The CDR3 loop spans 14 amino acids. Trimming took 8 bases from V and 3 from J, leaving 14 bases between them. Written as DNA, the CDR3 is TGTGCCAGCGCCGGTTTGGGTTACAATCAGCCCCAGCATTTT. Amino acids: CASAGLGYNQPQHF.

Many counts were recorded for this clonotype. The rearrangement uses TRBV12-3 or TRBV12-4 and TRBJ1-5; no firm D call. CDR3 length: 14 amino acids. The V gene lost 2 bases and the J gene lost 0 bases, with 5 bases spanning the gap. CDR3 amino acids: CASSLRVSNQPQHF. The CDR3 region has the DNA TGTGCCAGCAGTTTACGGGTTAGCAATCAGCCCCAGCATTTT.

This clonotype was recorded a few times. This chain links TRBV24-1 with TRBJ2-2, with a possible D match to TRBD2 (6 bases). Germline V lookup: CDR1 KGHDR, CDR2 SFDVKD. V lost 4 bases, J lost 7 bases, and 18 bases lay in between. The CDR3 spans 16 residues. CDR3 region: CATSEPRGTLDGELFF. CDR3 in DNA: TGTGCCACCAGTGAGCCCCGCGGGACTCTAGACGGGGAGCTGTTTTTT.

This clonotype is classed as medium-sized (0.01 to 0.1%). This rearrangement joins TRBV2 to TRBJ1-6; D is ambiguous. Germline V gene data show CDR1 as SNHLY and CDR2 as FYNNEI. The CDR3 length is 14 residues. V lost 1 base and J lost 9, with 10 bases in between. CDR3 residues: CASSEGPSVSPLHF. CDR3 sequence (DNA): TGTGCCAGCAGTGAAGGGCCATCGGTTTCACCCCTCCACTTT.

This clonotype was counted a few times. The chain is built from TRBV19 and TRBJ2-1; weak D call: TRBD1 (7 bases). CDR1 and CDR2 (germline): LNHDA, SQIVND (reference sequence). V dropped 6 bases and J dropped 7 bases, with 13 bases sitting between them. The CDR3 is 13 amino acids. Written as DNA, the CDR3 is TGTGCCAGTAGGAATTCAGGGGGGAATGAGCAGTTCTTC. Protein product: CASRNSGGNEQFF.

This clonotype came up many times. The chain employs TRBV20-1 and TRBJ1-1; 7 positions match TRBD1. The V gene's germline CDR1 is DFQATT and CDR2 SNEGSKA (reference sequence). V trimming: 0 bases; J trimming: 0 bases; junction bases outside the gene matches: 4. There are 15 residues in the CDR3. The CDR3 coding sequence is TGCAGTGCTAGAGATGGCAGGGGGGTGAACACTGAAGCTTTCTTT. It codes for CSARDGRGVNTEAFF.

This clonotype was observed at least ten times. The chain is built from TRBV3-1 and TRBJ1-4; D is perhaps TRBD1 (5 bases). The CDR3 loop spans 16 amino acids. Germline V gene sequence: CDR1 LGHDT, CDR2 YNNKEL (reference sequence). Trimming cost V 3 bases and J 8 bases, with 19 bases left between them. The CDR3 loop is CASSQGFSGPVEKLFF. CDR3 bases: TGTGCCAGCAGCCAGGGCTTTTCGGGACCGGTCGAAAAACTGTTTTTT.